The rows below give T cell receptor beta chains drawn from one sample of a study of T-cell reconstitution after alpha-beta-depleted transplantation in children. TCRdb independently ran MiXCR on the PCR reads; one entry per CDR3 protein. This table has some 590,000 distinct CDR3 sequences, over 9.5% appearing once. The sample was PBMCs from the stem cell graft donor, taken from the stem cell graft. These receptors all come from a human donor who donated a stem cell graft to a child with acute myeloid leukemia. The CDR3 runs from the conserved cysteine through the conserved F or W. D genes are given only for firm matches. Clone size is stated in some rows and not others, as once, few, many or a class when expanded.

v_gene	abundance	d_gene	j_gene	len	CDR3nt	CDR3aa
TRBV20-1	many	.	TRBJ1-2	12	TGCAGTGCTAGAGAGCGGACTATACGCTACACCTTC	CSARERTIRYTF
TRBV12-3/TRBV12-4	few	TRBD1	TRBJ1-1	15	TGTGCCAGCAGACCTTTGACAGGGCGGGGCACTGAAGCTTTCTTT	CASRPLTGRGTEAFF
TRBV19	once	TRBD1	TRBJ1-3	21	TGTGCCAGTAGTGCCCCTATTTGGACAGGGGCACTCACTTACTCTGGAAACACCATATATTTT	CASSAPIWTGALTYSGNTIYF
TRBV10-3	.	TRBD1	TRBJ1-5	12	TGTGCCTCCGGACAGGATAATCAGCCCCAGCATTTT	CASGQDNQPQHF
TRBV29-1	many	.	TRBJ2-2	15	TGCAGCGTTGGTGACGAACGGACCGCCACCGGGGAGCTGTTTTTT	CSVGDERTATGELFF
TRBV7-9	few	.	TRBJ2-5	15	TGTGCCAGCAGCCGAAGAAGCGGGCTCCAAGAGACCCAGTACTTC	CASSRRSGLQETQYF
TRBV20-1	many	TRBD1	TRBJ2-7	14	TGCAGTGCTAGACCCAGGACAGGCAACTACGAGCAGTACTTC	CSARPRTGNYEQYF
TRBV12-3/TRBV12-4	few	.	TRBJ1-2	11	TGTGCCAGCAGCTACAGGGACGGCTACACCTTC	CASSYRDGYTF
TRBV7-2	.	.	TRBJ2-2	16	TGTGCCAGCAGCTTACTTGGGGGGTTTCAAACCGGGGAGCTGTTTTTT	CASSLLGGFQTGELFF
TRBV4-3	many	.	TRBJ2-1	14	TGCGCCAGCAGCCAAGATAGTGGTATCAATGAGCAGTTCTTC	CASSQDSGINEQFF
TRBV5-1	.	.	TRBJ1-3	16	TGCGCCAGCAGCTTGGACCGCCAACTCTCTGGAAACACCATATATTTT	CASSLDRQLSGNTIYF
TRBV7-9	many	.	TRBJ2-1	13	TGTGCCAGCAGCTTATTTCCGAACAATGAGCAGTTCTTC	CASSLFPNNEQFF
TRBV6-5	.	.	TRBJ2-3	12	TGTGCCAGCAAGCAGAACACAGATACGCAGTATTTT	CASKQNTDTQYF
TRBV10-3	few	.	TRBJ1-5	14	TGTGCCATCAGTGAGGGACAGAACCATCAGCCCCAGCATTTT	CAISEGQNHQPQHF
TRBV5-1	.	.	TRBJ2-4	14	TGCGCCAGCAGCTTGGCCGCAGGCGAAAACATTCAGTACTTC	CASSLAAGENIQYF
TRBV7-3	many	TRBD2	TRBJ2-1	18	TGTGCCAGCAGCTTATCCCCACTAGCGGGAGTTGGCAACAATGAGCAGTTCTTC	CASSLSPLAGVGNNEQFF
TRBV20-1	.	.	TRBJ2-7	15	TGCAGTGCTAGAGTGGGGCTAGTCGGGTCCTACGAGCAGTACTTC	CSARVGLVGSYEQYF
TRBV28	.	TRBD2	TRBJ2-1	17	TGTGCCAGCAGCCCCCCTAGGTGGGGCGGGAGTATCTATGAGCAGTTCTTC	CASSPPRWGGSIYEQFF
TRBV7-9	many	.	TRBJ2-7	13	TGTGCCAGCACCCAGGACAGTTCCTACGAGCAGTACTTC	CASTQDSSYEQYF
TRBV5-1	few	.	TRBJ2-6	13	TGCGCCAGCGCGGGTACTGGGGCCAACGTCCTGACTTTC	CASAGTGANVLTF
TRBV5-1	few	.	TRBJ2-1	14	TGCGCCAGCAGCTTGGAACATCCCATTAATGAGCAGTTCTTC	CASSLEHPINEQFF
TRBV9	.	.	TRBJ2-2	15	TGTGCCAGCAGCGTAGGTGCACAGGCCACCGGGGAGCTGTTTTTT	CASSVGAQATGELFF